A single sample is the source of the 29 T cell receptor beta chains below, sequenced in a study of OX40 agonist ivuxolimab in advanced cancers. Measured with immunoSEQ multiplex PCR; TCRdb has only the in-frame clones, and not every one. The sample includes some 77,000 clones, roughly 90% of them seen just once. Sequencing was performed on CD4+ or CD8+ T cells sorted from blood, taken in a trial of the OX40 agonist ivuxolimab. These receptor sequences come from an adult with an advanced solid tumor such as melanoma, head and neck, liver or kidney cancer.

The rearrangement joins TRBV14 to TRBJ1-1, with 8 bases that match TRBD1. V lost 4 bases to trimming and J lost 8 bases; unmatched junction nucleotides: 9. The CDR3 spans 14 residues. Germline V gene data show CDR1 as SGHDN and CDR2 as FVKESK. DNA for the CDR3: TGTGCCAGCAGCCCCTTGCAGGGGGCAGGGGAAGCTTTCTTT. It codes for CASSPLQGAGEAFF.

This clone is a singleton in its sample. This chain links TRBV27 with TRBJ2-1; 12 bases are a match to TRBD2. V dropped 5 bases and J dropped 8; count of bases not matched to a gene: 7. CDR3 length: 15 residues. The germline gives CDR1 MNHEY, CDR2 SMNVEV (reference sequence). In DNA form, the CDR3 reads TGTGCCAGCAGTACTTGGGCTAGCGGGGGGGATGAGCAGTTCTTC. Protein: CASSTWASGGDEQFF.

The chain links TRBV27 to TRBJ2-3, with 9 bases identical to TRBD1. The CDR3 extends over 16 amino acids. Germline trimming cut 4 bases from V and 3 bases from J; bases unmatched to any gene: 8. CDR1 is MNHEY, CDR2 SMNVEV, per germline (reference sequence). This CDR3 is CASSSPGQGWTDTQYF. The CDR3, as DNA: TGTGCCAGCAGTTCCCCGGGACAGGGTTGGACAGATACGCAGTATTTT.

The rearrangement joins TRBV29-1 to TRBJ1-1, with D perhaps matching TRBD1 (5 bases). Per the germline V gene, CDR1 is SQVTM and CDR2 is ANQGSEA. The CDR3 is 14 amino acids. V was shortened by 3 bases and J by 0 bases, with 11 bases between the two germline ends. CDR3 in DNA: TGCAGCGTTGAGGGGCGGGTCATGAACACTGAAGCTTTCTTT. Protein product: CSVEGRVMNTEAFF.

The CDR3 reads CASSWTSGEAETQYF. The CDR3 DNA is TGCGCCAGCAGCTGGACTAGCGGGGAGGCGGAGACCCAGTACTTC. This rearrangement joins TRBV5-1 to TRBJ2-5, with 12 bases fitting TRBD2. The V and J ends lost 3 bases and 5 bases, in that order; junction bases with no gene match: 5. This CDR3 has 15 residues. CDR1 and CDR2 from the germline V gene are SGHRS and YFSETQ.

V gene TRBV6-6 combines with J gene TRBJ1-3; no clear D gene. The CDR3 is 15 amino acids. The germline V gene encodes CDR1 MNHNY and CDR2 SVGAGI (reference sequence). With 0 bases removed from V and 4 bases from J, the gap between germline ends came to 10 bases. CDR3 sequence (DNA): TGTGCCAGCAGTTACTCGAGGGCAGACGGAAACACCATATATTTT. It translates to CASSYSRADGNTIYF.

V and J are TRBV4-2 and TRBJ1-4, with D possibly matching TRBD1 (5 bases). Germline V lookup: CDR1 LGHNA, CDR2 YNFKEQ. V lost 3 bases and J lost 2, with 10 bases in between. This CDR3 is 15 amino acids long. The CDR3 nucleotides read TGTGCCAGCAGCCATCCAGGGATGACTAATGAAAAACTGTTTTTT. As protein: CASSHPGMTNEKLFF.

The V and J genes are TRBV5-4 and TRBJ2-7, with D perhaps matching TRBD2 (6 bases). Germline V lookup: CDR1 SGHNT, CDR2 YYREEE (reference sequence). This CDR3 has 17 amino acids. V lost 4 bases to trimming and J lost 9 bases, with 29 bases between them. In DNA form, the CDR3 reads TGTGCCAGCAGCCCGACTGGGACTGCCGTATCCCCCGTACGGCAGTACTTC. Its translation is CASSPTGTAVSPVRQYF.

The chain has TRBV7-2 and TRBJ2-5, with D uncertain. The germline gives CDR1 SGHTA, CDR2 FQGNSA. CDR3 length equals 13 residues. The ends were cut back, 3 bases at V and 4 bases at J, with 9 bases in the middle. DNA for the CDR3: TGTGCCAGCAGCTTGGGAACCACAGAGACCCAGTACTTC. Protein sequence: CASSLGTTETQYF.

The chain joins TRBV6-5 to TRBJ2-1, with 11 bases identical to TRBD2. V lost 3 bases and J lost 8; bases outside the gene matches: 9. Germline V gene data show CDR1 as MNHEY and CDR2 as SVGAGI. CDR3 size: 16 residues. The CDR3 spells CASSYIAGGPTDEQFF. In DNA form, the CDR3 reads TGTGCCAGCAGTTATATAGCGGGGGGGCCGACGGATGAGCAGTTCTTC.

The chain uses TRBV9 and TRBJ2-3; D possibly matches TRBD1 or TRBD2 (6 bases each). Germline V gene data show CDR1 as SGDLS and CDR2 as YYNGEE. This CDR3 spans 18 amino acids. V was trimmed by 0 bases and J by 2 bases, leaving 19 bases between them. CDR3 in DNA: TGTGCCAGCAGCGTAGCGTCGGGGGCCCTTACCAACACAGATACGCAGTATTTT. It is translated as CASSVASGALTNTDTQYF.

The V call is TRBV4-1, the J call TRBJ1-3; unclear D gene. From germline, CDR1 is MGHRA and CDR2 YSYEKL. V lost 0 bases, J lost 0 bases, and 9 bases lay in between. This CDR3 is built from 16 residues. The CDR3 spells CASSQDDGSSGNTIYF. As DNA, the CDR3 is TGCGCCAGCAGCCAAGATGACGGGAGCTCTGGAAACACCATATATTTT.

Sample share makes this clone medium-sized. The genes are TRBV7-9 and TRBJ2-2; 7 nucleotides align to TRBD2. CDR1 and CDR2 (germline): SEHNR, FQNEAQ (reference sequence). J gave up 2 bases and V 5 bases, and 2 bases lay outside the gene matches. This CDR3 region has 14 residues. The CDR3 nucleotides are TGTGCCAGCAGCGTGGGACTAAACACCGGGGAGCTGTTTTTT. Translation gives CASSVGLNTGELFF.

The rearrangement uses TRBV30 and TRBJ2-6; D may match TRBD1 or TRBD2 (5 bases each). The length of the CDR3 is 13 residues. The V end was cut by 8 bases, the J end by 3 bases, with 11 bases between. Germline V gives CDR1 GTSNPN, CDR2 SVGIG (reference sequence). As DNA, the CDR3 is TGTGCCAGAGAGGGGCATGGGGCCAACGTCCTGACTTTC. Protein sequence: CAREGHGANVLTF. Together with reference TRBV30 and TRBJ2-6, the CDR3 gives the full variable domain: SQTIHQWPATLVQPVGSPLSLECTVEGTSNPNLYWYRQAAGRGLQLLFYSVGIGQISSEVPQNLSASRPQDRQFILSSKKLLLSDSGFYLCAREGHGANVLTFGAGSRLTVL.

The V and J genes are TRBV11-2 and TRBJ2-7, with 9 bases lining up with TRBD2. Trimming took 1 base from V and 3 from J; bases not matched to a gene: 16. The CDR3 runs 19 residues. Germline loops: CDR1 SGHAT, CDR2 FQNNGV. The CDR3 coding sequence is TGTGCCAGCAGCTTAGGGGATATTAGCGGGGGAACAAGCATCTACGAGCAGTACTTC. Amino acids: CASSLGDISGGTSIYEQYF.

The CDR3 region has the DNA TGTGCCACCAGCAGAGAGGCCCCACAGGGGGAAGGCAAAAACATTCAGTACTTC. Protein product: CATSREAPQGEGKNIQYF. The chain uses TRBV15 and TRBJ2-4; TRBD1 matches at 8 bases. Looked up from germline, CDR1 is LNHNV and CDR2 is YYDKDF (reference sequence). CDR3 length: 18 amino acids. V was clipped by 0 bases and J by 3 bases; unmatched bases: 10.

The rearrangement joins TRBV6-5 to TRBJ2-1, with TRBD1 as a possible D gene (5 bases). CDR3 length: 16 residues. Trimming removed 0 bases from V and 3 bases from J, with 12 bases in between. Per the germline V gene, CDR1 is MNHEY and CDR2 is SVGAGI. The CDR3 protein is CASSYSGWGRYNEQFF. The CDR3 region has the DNA TGTGCCAGCAGTTACTCGGGGTGGGGCCGCTACAATGAGCAGTTCTTC.

This clone was counted only a few times. The chain carries TRBV19 and TRBJ1-6; 7 nucleotides agree with TRBD1. The CDR3 length is 15 residues. Looked up from germline, CDR1 is LNHDA and CDR2 is SQIVND (reference sequence). V trimming: 6 bases; J trimming: 6 bases; junction bases outside the gene matches: 8. The CDR3, as DNA: TGTGCCAGTAGCTCATGGGACAGAGTTAATTCACCCCTCCACTTT. Translating it yields CASSSWDRVNSPLHF.

The rearrangement uses TRBV7-9 and TRBJ2-7; unclear D gene. CDR1 and CDR2 (germline): SEHNR, FQNEAQ (reference sequence). CDR3 length equals 12 residues. The V and J ends lost 4 bases and 4 bases respectively, with 8 bases between them. The CDR3 bases are TGTGCCAGCAGCTACAGCGTTTACGAGCAGTACTTC. Translating it yields CASSYSVYEQYF.

The CDR3 nucleotides are TGCAGCGTGGCTCCTCGACAGACTAACTATGGCTACACCTTC. This gives the protein CSVAPRQTNYGYTF. The chain has TRBV29-1 and TRBJ1-2, with a tentative D call TRBD1 (5 bases). Per germline, CDR1 SQVTM and CDR2 ANQGSEA. CDR3 length: 14 amino acids. V lost 6 bases to trimming and J lost 0 bases, with 14 bases between them.

As for this clone: The junction does not match germline at one end; this may be a read error. The V call is TRBV7-7, the J call TRBJ2-2; D may match TRBD1 or TRBD2 (5 bases each). The CDR3 spans 14 residues. The germline V gene encodes CDR1 SSHAT and CDR2 FNYEAQ (reference sequence). The CDR3 spells CASSPRGVIGELFF. The CDR3, as DNA: TGTGCTAGCAGCCCTAGAGGGGTAATCGGGGAGCTGTTTTTT.

The V gene is TRBV29-1, the J gene TRBJ2-7, with TRBD1 identical over 12 bases. Germline loops: CDR1 SQVTM, CDR2 ANQGSEA. V dropped 7 bases and J dropped 4; count of bases not matched to a gene: 11. The CDR3 consists of 15 residues. The CDR3: CSAHGGTGGRYEQYF. The CDR3 bases are TGCAGCGCCCATGGGGGGACAGGGGGCCGATACGAGCAGTACTTC.

This clone came up many times. The chain joins TRBV19 to TRBJ2-5, with D possibly matching TRBD1 (6 bases). The CDR3 is 15 residues long. Trimming removed 6 bases from V and 1 base from J, with 15 bases in between. Germline loops: CDR1 LNHDA, CDR2 SQIVND (reference sequence). The CDR3, as DNA: TGTGCCAGTAGCGATCATCAGGGGCCCCAAGAGACCCAGTACTTC. Protein product: CASSDHQGPQETQYF.

This sequence joins TRBV5-4 and TRBJ2-5; D unresolved. Trimming shortened V by 0 bases and J by 3 bases, and 9 bases separated the two germline ends. Looked up from germline, CDR1 is SGHNT and CDR2 is YYREEE (reference sequence). This CDR3 contains 14 residues. This chain's CDR3 is CASSLVSEKETQYF. CDR3 DNA sequence: TGTGCCAGCAGCTTGGTGTCGGAAAAAGAGACCCAGTACTTC.

The gene calls are TRBV4-1 and TRBJ1-3; D not resolved. In germline, CDR1 is MGHRA, CDR2 YSYEKL. The V end lost 1 base, the J end lost 0 bases, and 7 bases lay between the germline ends. CDR3 length: 15 amino acids. The CDR3 DNA sequence: TGCGCCAGCAGCCAAGTCAGGTTCTCTGGAAACACCATATATTTT. This gives the protein CASSQVRFSGNTIYF.

Here the CDR3 reads CASTRQGGDQPQHF. In DNA form, the CDR3 reads TGTGCCAGCACGCGACAGGGTGGGGATCAGCCCCAGCATTTT. This rearrangement joins TRBV27 to TRBJ1-5; 7 bases agree with TRBD1. The CDR3 is made up of 14 amino acids. V was pared by 7 bases and J by 5 bases, with 8 bases of the junction left unmatched. CDR1 and CDR2 from the germline V gene are MNHEY and SMNVEV (reference sequence).

This chain links TRBV4-3 with TRBJ1-2; D not certain. The CDR3 is 15 amino acids. Deletions cut 0 bases from V and 4 bases from J, with 12 bases between. Germline CDR1 reads LGHNA; CDR2 reads YSLEER. The CDR3 is CASSQDRTKGYGYTF. The CDR3, as DNA: TGCGCCAGCAGCCAAGATCGCACGAAAGGCTATGGCTACACCTTC.

The chain joins TRBV10-1 to TRBJ2-3; D gene ambiguous. CDR1 WNHNN and CDR2 SYGVQD come from the germline V gene (reference sequence). V shed 4 bases and J shed 3 bases, with 5 bases lying between them. This CDR3 is 12 amino acids long. In DNA, the CDR3 is TGCGCCAGCAGTGCTGCGACAGATACGCAGTATTTT. Translating gives CASSAATDTQYF.

V is TRBV5-1 and J is TRBJ2-7; no reliable D call. The CDR3 is 13 amino acids. V was trimmed by 0 bases and J by 0 bases, leaving 4 bases between them. In germline, CDR1 is SGHRS, CDR2 YFSETQ. The CDR3 protein is CASSLDTSYEQYF. CDR3 bases: TGCGCCAGCAGCTTGGACACCTCCTACGAGCAGTACTTC.